This T cell receptor beta chain was captured in a study of regulatory T cells in long-lasting Graves disease. Study-level findings and limits: The sample size was small, and this may have reduced accuracy. Clonotypes that were public and shared totalled a few thousand in persistent patients versus about 1,000 in new patients.

As regards this clonotype: Its antigen is currently unknown.

Time point meaning: persistent/refractory GD, antithyroid drugs over 5 years with positive TRAb. The TCR library was prepared using RNA isolated from PBMCs. Patients were from an endocrinology department in Xi'an, China. The authors built TCR beta libraries using iRepertoire HTBI primers and Arm-PCR of CDR3 regions. TCRdb reprocessed the multiplex PCR reads with MiXCR, giving one entry per CDR3 protein. The table has hundreds of thousands of distinct CDR3 sequences, around 20% seen once; the top ten hold approximately 8%. This CDR3 spans 20 amino acids. In germline, CDR1 is SEHNR, CDR2 FQNEAQ (reference sequence). The V gene end was trimmed by 5 bases and the J gene end by 1 base; junction bases not matched to a gene: 13.

The chain uses TRBV7-9 and TRBJ2-6, with 11 nucleotides matching TRBD1. This clonotype was sampled from a female donor with Graves disease. The sequences come from peripheral blood mononuclear cells (PBMCs), collected when the disease was refractory, from a patient treated with antithyroid drugs. CDR3 region: CASSPRFPGQGVSGANVLTF. The CDR3 DNA reads TGTGCCAGCAGCCCTAGGTTCCCGGGACAGGGGGTATCTGGGGCCAACGTCCTGACTTTC. Full variable domain (outside the CDR3, taken from reference TRBV7-9 and TRBJ2-6): DTGVSQNPRHKITKRGQNVTFRCDPISEHNRLYWYRQTLGQGPEFLTYFQNEAQLEKSRLLSDRFSAERPKGSFSTLEIQRTEQGDSAMYLCASSPRFPGQGVSGANVLTFGAGSRLTVL.